This T cell receptor beta chain was sequenced in a study of shared clonotypes between healthy human individuals. Study information: A few men and a couple of women, aged 18 to 49, were donors.

Germline CDR1 SNHLY, CDR2 FYNNEI. V dropped 6 bases and J dropped 0 bases, with 6 bases sitting between them. The CDR3 sequence is 13 residues long. Within Nashville, Tennessee resided all donors, each a Caucasian adult. The authors ran the assay at deep level. TCRdb's table, derived via immunoSEQ multiplex PCR, lists solely in-frame clones and lacks some. There are approximately 470,000 clones in the sample; approximately 81% occur only once, and roughly 13% lies in the top ten. The receptor's source is a woman between 35 and 50 years old in good health. Some clones in this sample may be carry-over from other donors' samples. J is TRBJ1-3 and V is TRBV2, with D hard to call. The sample was PBMCs. CDR3 DNA sequence: TGTGCCAGCAGCCCATCCTCTGGAAACACCATATATTTT. Its protein product is CASSPSSGNTIYF.